The 21 T cell receptor beta chains given below trace back to one sample, sequenced in a study of shared clonotypes between healthy human individuals. Sequencing was performed with immunoSEQ multiplex PCR; in TCRdb, only in-frame clones are kept and a portion is missing. The sample carries roughly 1,600,000 clones, roughly 98.5% recorded once. Sequenced input: naive CD4+ T cells sorted from blood. Subset here: CD45RA+ positively selected. The receptors come from a man aged 30-40 years in good health.

This chain connects TRBV4-3 to TRBJ2-3, with 9 bases that match TRBD2. Trimming cost V 4 bases and J 1 base; bases outside gene matches: 6. Germline V gene sequence: CDR1 LGHNA, CDR2 YSLEER. CDR3 size: 16 residues. The CDR3 loop reads CASSLMTSGRTDTQYF. CDR3 DNA: TGCGCCAGCAGCCTCATGACTAGCGGTCGCACAGATACGCAGTATTTT.

The chain recombines TRBV6-6 with TRBJ1-5, with a tentative D call TRBD1 (6 bases). This CDR3 is 15 amino acids long. V lost 5 bases, J lost 7 bases, and 18 bases lay in between. Germline V lookup: CDR1 MNHNY, CDR2 SVGAGI (reference sequence). The chain's CDR3 is CASSTGTMAGQPQHF. The DNA for the CDR3 is TGTGCCAGCAGTACCGGGACAATGGCGGGCCAGCCCCAGCATTTT.

The V and J genes are TRBV7-9 and TRBJ1-1; D unresolved. This CDR3 comprises 11 residues. The V end was cut by 6 bases, the J end by 6 bases, with 8 bases between. CDR1 is SEHNR and CDR2 is FQNEAQ in the germline V gene (reference sequence). The CDR3 bases are TGTGCCAGCAGGCGAGGACCTGAAGCTTTCTTT. Encoded protein: CASRRGPEAFF.

This clone appeared a single time. The chain is built from TRBV6-6 and TRBJ2-7; 10 bases are shared with TRBD1. This CDR3 comprises 13 residues. Germline V gene data show CDR1 as MNHNY and CDR2 as SVGAGI (reference sequence). The junction had 6 bases not matched to a gene; V was cut back by 7 bases and J by 6 bases. The CDR3 DNA is TGTGCCAGCAACTGGGACAGGGGAGGCGAGCAGTACTTC. Translation gives CASNWDRGGEQYF.

This chain joins TRBV6-5 and TRBJ2-1; 7 nucleotides line up with TRBD2. Germline V gives CDR1 MNHEY, CDR2 SVGAGI. CDR3 size: 14 residues. J lost 7 bases, V lost 5 bases, and 8 bases had no gene match. CDR3 nucleotides: TGTGCCAGCAGTAGGTCGGGGGGAGCGAATGAGCAGTTCTTC. Amino acid sequence: CASSRSGGANEQFF.

This clone turned up a few times. Additional DNA sequences in this sample encode the identical CDR3. CDR3 nucleotide sequence: TGCAGTGCTAGAGTAATCTACGAGCAGTACTTC. It encodes CSARVIYEQYF. The V call is TRBV20-1, the J call TRBJ2-7; D remains ambiguous. This CDR3 is 11 amino acids long. Trimming left V 1 base short and J 3 bases short, with 4 bases between. The V gene's germline CDR1 is DFQATT and CDR2 SNEGSKA (reference sequence).

J is TRBJ2-1 and V is TRBV11-2; 13 positions match TRBD2. The V and J ends lost 3 bases and 6 bases, in that order; junction bases with no gene match: 2. CDR3 length: 15 residues. CDR1 and CDR2 (germline): SGHAT, FQNNGV. The CDR3 region is CASSFGLAGANEQFF. In DNA, the CDR3 is TGTGCCAGCAGCTTTGGACTAGCGGGGGCCAATGAGCAGTTCTTC.

The chain recombines TRBV6-6 with TRBJ2-7; 11 bases fit TRBD1. The CDR3 contains 14 residues. V lost 6 bases to trimming and J lost 4 bases; unmatched junction nucleotides: 5. Germline V gives CDR1 MNHNY, CDR2 SVGAGI (reference sequence). In DNA, the CDR3 is TGTGCCAGCAGATGGGGACAGGGGGGATACGAGCAGTACTTC. As protein: CASRWGQGGYEQYF.

The genes are TRBV25-1 and TRBJ2-3; D ambiguous. The CDR3 is made up of 12 amino acids. Germline CDR1 MGHDK, CDR2 SYGVNS. With 7 bases removed from V and 0 bases from J, the gap between germline ends came to 5 bases. The CDR3 DNA sequence: TGTGCCAGCACCGGTAGCACAGATACGCAGTATTTT. This translates into CASTGSTDTQYF.

The rearrangement uses TRBV11-2 and TRBJ1-1, with D tentatively TRBD1 (6 bases). Trimming shortened V by 2 bases and J by 0 bases, and 16 bases separated the two germline ends. Germline V lookup: CDR1 SGHAT, CDR2 FQNNGV. CDR3 length: 17 amino acids. CDR3 sequence: CASSLLTGLLLNTEAFF. The DNA of the CDR3 is TGTGCCAGCAGCTTATTAACAGGGCTCTTACTGAACACTGAAGCTTTCTTT.

The rearrangement links TRBV5-5 to TRBJ2-7, with TRBD2 matching over 13 bases. Germline CDR1 and CDR2: SGHKS and YYEKEE (reference sequence). The CDR3 consists of 15 residues. Unmatched junction bases numbered 11, after V lost 2 bases and J lost 12 bases. The CDR3 nucleotides read TGTGCCAGCAGCTTCCCCGGGACTAGCGGGAACTCCTGGTACTTC. Its protein product is CASSFPGTSGNSWYF.

The V call is TRBV7-2, the J call TRBJ2-1; 10 bases line up with TRBD1. This CDR3 spans 16 amino acids. Germline CDR1 is SGHTA and CDR2 is FQGNSA. V dropped 3 bases and J dropped 3; count of bases not matched to a gene: 5. Here the CDR3 reads CASSLSGTGVYNEQFF. CDR3 nucleotide sequence: TGTGCCAGCAGCTTGTCCGGGACAGGGGTCTACAATGAGCAGTTCTTC.

This chain connects TRBV29-1 to TRBJ1-1, with D possibly TRBD1 on 5 matching bases. The germline gives CDR1 SQVTM, CDR2 ANQGSEA. This CDR3 is 13 amino acids long. Trimming took 8 bases from V and 3 from J, leaving 16 bases between them. The CDR3 is CSHRWGGDTEAFF. CDR3 nucleotide sequence: TGCAGCCATCGTTGGGGCGGAGACACTGAAGCTTTCTTT.

This clone was observed once. The CDR3 sequence is CASSPSGTGSQPQHF. DNA for the CDR3: TGTGCCAGCAGCCCGAGCGGGACAGGTAGTCAGCCCCAGCATTTT. This sequence joins TRBV7-8 and TRBJ1-5, with TRBD1 identical over 8 bases. The CDR3 is made up of 15 amino acids. V lost 5 bases to trimming and J lost 6 bases; unmatched junction nucleotides: 9. The V gene's germline CDR1 is SGHVS and CDR2 FQNEAQ.

This clone appeared once. The chain uses TRBV7-9 and TRBJ1-1; no clear D gene. The CDR3 covers 10 residues. Germline-derived CDR1 and CDR2 are SEHNR and FQNEAQ (reference sequence). V was trimmed by 5 bases and J by 13 bases, leaving 11 bases between them. The CDR3 loop is CASSGVSGFF. The CDR3 bases are TGTGCCAGCAGCGGGGTATCGGGTTTCTTT.

The V gene is TRBV2, the J gene TRBJ2-2; 7 positions agree with TRBD1. CDR3 length: 14 residues. The V and J ends lost 8 bases and 6 bases, in that order; junction bases with no gene match: 9. Per germline, CDR1 SNHLY and CDR2 FYNNEI. CDR3 DNA sequence: TGTGCCAGCGGGATGAACAGGGGAGCCGGGGAGCTGTTTTTT. The encoded protein is CASGMNRGAGELFF. The complete variable domain, with remaining parts taken from reference TRBV2 and TRBJ2-2, reads EPEVTQTPSHQVTQMGQEVILRCVPISNHLYFYWYRQILGQKVEFLVSFYNNEISEKSEIFDDQFSVERPDGSNFTLKIRSTKLEDSAMYFCASGMNRGAGELFFGEGSRLTVL.

The V gene is TRBV4-1, the J gene TRBJ2-5; the D gene is possibly TRBD1 (5 bases). This CDR3 comprises 15 residues. Germline assignment: CDR1 MGHRA and CDR2 YSYEKL. V dropped 0 bases and J dropped 3 bases, with 11 bases sitting between them. This CDR3 is CASSQEGRVKETQYF. In DNA, the CDR3 is TGCGCCAGCAGCCAAGAGGGCAGGGTAAAAGAGACCCAGTACTTC.

The V and J genes are TRBV6-1 and TRBJ1-1; no firm D call. The CDR3 length is 12 residues. V gave up 6 bases and J gave up 0 bases, with 5 bases separating them. Germline V gene sequence: CDR1 MNHNS, CDR2 SASEGT. Here the CDR3 reads CASRTMNTEAFF. CDR3 DNA sequence: TGTGCCAGCAGGACGATGAACACTGAAGCTTTCTTT.

This rearrangement joins TRBV25-1 to TRBJ2-3, with TRBD2 matching 14 bases. This CDR3 is built from 18 residues. Per the germline V gene, CDR1 is MGHDK and CDR2 is SYGVNS. V lost 5 bases to trimming and J lost 1 base; unmatched junction nucleotides: 8. The CDR3 DNA follows: TGTGCCAGCAGTCCGTCTCGACTAGCGGGAGGGGGCACAGATACGCAGTATTTT. It translates to CASSPSRLAGGGTDTQYF.

To note about this clone: A read error may account for a junction end that differs from germline. As DNA, the CDR3 is TGTGCCAGCAGTGTAGGGGTAGAACCGTTCTATGAGCAGTTCTTC. Its protein product is CASSVGVEPFYEQFF. V gene TRBV9 combines with J gene TRBJ2-1; maybe TRBD1 (5 bases). CDR3 length equals 15 residues. From germline, CDR1 is SGDLS and CDR2 YYNGEE.

This CDR3 is CASRTPGYQPQHF. The CDR3 nucleotides are TGTGCCAGCAGGACTCCAGGGTATCAGCCCCAGCATTTT. The chain uses TRBV28 and TRBJ1-5; possibly TRBD1 for D (5 bases). The ends were cut back, 6 bases at V and 5 bases at J, with 11 bases in the middle. Looked up from germline, CDR1 is MDHEN and CDR2 is SYDVKM. CDR3 length: 13 residues.